The text below deals with one T cell receptor beta chain. Its cognate antigen is unknown. Germline CDR1 and CDR2: ENHRY and SYGVKD. The CDR3 runs 17 residues. V was clipped by 6 bases and J by 1 base; unmatched bases: 4. TCRdb fed the 5' RACE reads into MiXCR, producing one record per CDR3 protein. This repertoire shows 700,000 to 950,000 distinct CDR3 sequences, about 12% found once; its top ten account for around 1.6%. This entry belongs to a study of identical twins. General study findings and limits: Low generation-probability sequences were in excess among twin-shared out-of-frame alpha sequences. The more abundant beta clonotypes in cord blood had fewer insertions, and memory repertoires did not show this. For zero-insertion analyses, partial confounding could come from invariant MAIT and iNKT cells.

These data also formed part of another study, on yellow fever vaccine responses in identical twins.

Material for sequencing was PBMCs. This chain links TRBV10-3 with TRBJ2-3, with 16 nucleotides matching TRBD2. The receptor was isolated from a woman aged 18 to 35 in good health. CDR3 in amino acids: CAIRPGLAGGGTDTQYF. The CDR3 nucleotides are TGTGCCATCAGACCGGGACTAGCGGGGGGGGGCACAGATACGCAGTATTTT.